The clone carrying this T cell receptor beta chain appeared many times. Antigen specificity is unknown. From RNA, the CDR3 regions of TCR beta chains were amplified and sequenced. After a first-round RT-PCR with HTBI primers, a second-round multiplex PCR was run. TCRdb reanalysed the multiplex PCR reads using MiXCR and keeps one entry per CDR3 protein. The sample comprises a few hundred thousand distinct CDR3 sequences, approximately 15% of which are singletons, and approximately 7% rests with the top ten. The sample comes from a study of Graves' ophthalmopathy and Graves' hyperthyroidism. Overall study results and limits: Most thyroid clonotypes with frequency above 0.001 were detected in blood too.

The germline gives CDR1 MNHEY, CDR2 SVGEGT. Trimming stripped 8 bases from V and 7 bases from J, with 11 bases between. This CDR3 spans 12 amino acids. This chain connects TRBV6-2 or TRBV6-3 to TRBJ2-2, with TRBD1 as a possible D gene (6 bases). The sequenced sample was peripheral blood. This receptor was taken from a woman between 18 and 29 years old with stable Graves' hyperthyroidism. CDR3 sequence: CASSQGGGELFF. CDR3 DNA: TGTGCCAGCTCCCAAGGGGGCGGGGAGCTGTTTTTT.